Listed here is a single TCR beta chain. This record comes from a study of T cell clones after liver transplantation. Assay: immunoSEQ multiplex PCR; the TCRdb copy retains only in-frame clones and omits some. The sample includes around 70,000 clones, approximately 92% seen only once; the top ten take approximately 0.96%. The CDR3 is 13 amino acids. Deletions cut 6 bases from V and 3 bases from J, with 10 bases between. Per the germline V gene, CDR1 is LNHDA and CDR2 is SQIVND (reference sequence). The sample consisted of CD4+ T cells from blood, taken less than 28 months after liver transplant. The chain has TRBV19 and TRBJ2-3, with D unresolved. The clonotype originates from a human patient who received a liver transplant. The graft donor may be the source of some T cells. The CDR3: CASSPGRTDTQYF. The CDR3, as DNA: TGTGCCAGTAGCCCCGGTCGAACAGATACGCAGTATTTT.